This TCR beta chain emerged from a study of cytomegalovirus exposure and HLA in healthy donors. Overall study: Assignment to the Caucasian-associated ancestry cluster applied to more than 75% of the approximately 420 genotyped donors. Study-wide results and caveats: CMV serostatus was the only recorded immune exposure for donors. The authors later found TCR association rates varying by HLA locus, with DRB1 most and HLA-C fewest.

The CDR3 covers 14 residues. Looked up from germline, CDR1 is MNHEY and CDR2 is SMNVEV (reference sequence). Trimming removed 2 bases at V and 0 bases at J, with 7 bases between. The study ran its PCR with 60 Vbeta and 13 Jbeta primers. Profiled with immunoSEQ multiplex PCR; TCRdb holds only in-frame clones, not every one. This sample yields under 150,000 clones, of which around 77% are seen a single time; 1.8% belongs to the top ten. As concerns this clone: Its antigen is undetermined.

Sequences were obtained from PBMCs. This chain links TRBV27 with TRBJ1-1, with D unclear. The TCR originated in a woman between 50 and 59 years old in good health and CMV-seronegative. CDR3 DNA: TGTGCCAGCAGTTTAACGCCAGTGAACACTGAAGCTTTCTTT. This codes for CASSLTPVNTEAFF.